This T cell receptor (beta chain) was captured by sequencing in a study of blood T cells in healthy people across ages. Study-wide results and limits: Diversity figures based on one million T cells were deemed too low. A roughly linear fall in TCR beta diversity per million T cells was seen with increasing age.

Trimming took off 2 bases at V and 2 bases at J, with 3 bases between the two ends. Germline CDR1 MNHNY, CDR2 SVGAGI (reference sequence). This CDR3 region has 13 residues. Concerning this clonotype: The antigen is undetermined.

At least 7 million PBMCs were isolated per sample. Alongside a J-beta primer mix, a sample-barcoded 5' primer served in a second PCR lasting about 7 to 11 cycles. Each single sample gave us at least 3 million CDR3-containing paired-end reads. TCRdb reprocessed the 5' RACE reads via MiXCR and lists one record per CDR3 protein. The sample has 800,000 or so distinct CDR3 sequences, about 42% seen once. Sequencing was performed on blood. The chain recombines TRBV6-6 with TRBJ1-4; no definite D call. The source of this sequence is an elderly man in good health. The CDR3 DNA is TGTGCCAGCAGTTACGACACTAATGAAAAACTGTTTTTT. Translation gives CASSYDTNEKLFF.